This TCR beta chain was recovered during a study of early T cells in non-severe SARS-CoV-2 infection. Study-level information: Sequencing targeted bulk RNA from unsorted whole blood, leaving chains unpaired. Whole-study results and caveats: Private and CD4 specificities were missed by VDJdb matching, which favored anti-spike CD8 responses.

Individual cDNA molecules received unique molecular identifiers. TCRdb called the 5' RACE reads again in MiXCR, with one record for every CDR3 protein. The sample includes roughly 34,000 distinct CDR3 sequences, approximately 6.9% of them seen just once. This clonotype was found a few times. Its cognate antigen is unknown. The germline V gene encodes CDR1 SEHNR and CDR2 FQNEAQ (reference sequence). The CDR3 extends over 15 amino acids. The V and J ends lost 1 base and 3 bases, in that order; junction bases with no gene match: 4. The sequence came from an adult who was a healthcare worker with PCR-confirmed SARS-CoV-2 infection or an uninfected control (not recorded which). The sample was whole blood, taken at baseline. The V and J genes are TRBV7-9 and TRBJ2-3; TRBD2 matches at 7 bases. The CDR3 bases are TGTGCCAGCAGCTTAGTGCGGGAGTGGACAGATACGCAGTATTTT. As protein: CASSLVREWTDTQYF.